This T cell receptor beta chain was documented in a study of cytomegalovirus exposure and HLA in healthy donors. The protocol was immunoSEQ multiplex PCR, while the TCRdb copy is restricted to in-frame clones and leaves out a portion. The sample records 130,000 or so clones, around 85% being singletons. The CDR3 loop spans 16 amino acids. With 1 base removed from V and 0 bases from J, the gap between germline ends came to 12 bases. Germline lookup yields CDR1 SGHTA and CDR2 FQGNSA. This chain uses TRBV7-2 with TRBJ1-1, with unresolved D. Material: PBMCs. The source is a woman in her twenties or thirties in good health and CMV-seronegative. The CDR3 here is CASSLVRFRLNTEAFF. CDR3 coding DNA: TGTGCCAGCAGCTTAGTCAGGTTCCGTCTGAACACTGAAGCTTTCTTT.